The 26 T cell receptor beta chains listed next were all sequenced from one sample in a study of PD-1 blockade in classical Hodgkin lymphoma. Repertoires were generated with immunoSEQ multiplex PCR, while TCRdb's copy carries only in-frame clones and drops some. The profile shows 50,000 to 65,000 clones, around 93% of them singletons. Every patient relapsed after autologous stem cell transplantation, and brentuximab vedotin exposure varied. The sequencing used peripheral blood mononuclear cells (PBMCs), collected before the second cycle of nivolumab. These receptors came from a human donor with classical Hodgkin lymphoma.

The V and J genes are TRBV4-1 and TRBJ2-1, with D possibly matching TRBD1 (6 bases). V lost 1 base and J 5 bases, leaving 6 bases between the germline ends. The CDR3 is made up of 13 amino acids. Per the germline V gene, CDR1 is MGHRA and CDR2 is YSYEKL. CDR3 amino acids: CASSQGQDNEQFF. In nucleotides, the CDR3 is TGCGCCAGCAGCCAAGGACAGGACAATGAGCAGTTCTTC.

The chain has TRBV7-9 and TRBJ2-7; the D is unclear. The CDR3 consists of 12 residues. The V and J ends lost 2 bases and 5 bases respectively, with 7 bases between them. Germline V gene sequence: CDR1 SEHNR, CDR2 FQNEAQ (reference sequence). The CDR3 spells CASSLQSDEQYF. CDR3 DNA sequence: TGTGCCAGCAGCTTACAGAGCGACGAGCAGTACTTC.

The J gene is TRBJ2-5, the V gene TRBV5-1; TRBD2 matches at 7 bases. Germline CDR1 SGHRS, CDR2 YFSETQ. The V and J ends lost 3 bases and 5 bases, in that order; junction bases with no gene match: 10. This CDR3 is built from 15 residues. The CDR3 protein is CASSWVQGGEETQYF. CDR3 nucleotides: TGCGCCAGCAGCTGGGTCCAGGGAGGGGAGGAGACCCAGTACTTC. Supplemented by reference TRBV5-1 and TRBJ2-5, the full variable domain reads KAGVTQTPRYLIKTRGQQVTLSCSPISGHRSVSWYQQTPGQGLQFLFEYFSETQRNKGNFPGRFSGRQFSNSRSEMNVSTLELGDSALYLCASSWVQGGEETQYFGPGTRLLVL.

The V and J genes are TRBV7-6 and TRBJ2-3; tentatively, D is TRBD2 (5 bases). There are 17 residues in the CDR3. Trimming left V 7 bases short and J 6 bases short, with 26 bases between. Germline values: CDR1 SGHVS, CDR2 FNYEAQ. CDR3 loop: CASTRGEGFGVWDTQYF. CDR3 bases: TGTGCCAGCACCCGGGGTGAGGGTTTCGGGGTTTGGGATACGCAGTATTTT.

The J gene is TRBJ2-7, the V gene TRBV10-2, with TRBD1 matching over 9 bases. Germline CDR1 is WSHSY and CDR2 is SAAADI. V was clipped by 5 bases and J by 4 bases; unmatched bases: 9. This CDR3 is built from 15 residues. CDR3 in amino acids: CASSISLQGAYEQYF. The CDR3 coding sequence is TGCGCCAGCAGTATCAGCTTACAGGGGGCTTACGAGCAGTACTTC.

This clone was seen just once. V usage is TRBV28 and J usage is TRBJ1-5; the D is unclear. Germline-derived CDR1 and CDR2 are MDHEN and SYDVKM. Trimming shortened V by 2 bases and J by 5 bases, and 10 bases separated the two germline ends. The CDR3 spans 14 residues. The CDR3 DNA reads TGTGCCAGCAGTTTAGGGCAGATATATCAGCCCCAGCATTTT. Amino acid sequence: CASSLGQIYQPQHF.

The V call is TRBV4-3, the J call TRBJ1-4; 7 bases agree with TRBD1. The germline CDR1 and CDR2 sequences are LGHNA and YSLEER. CDR3 length: 15 residues. V gave up 1 base and J gave up 7 bases; unmatched junction bases: 6. CDR3 residues: CASSQGQGSGEKLFF. The CDR3 DNA sequence: TGCGCCAGCAGCCAAGGACAGGGTAGCGGTGAAAAACTGTTTTTT.

The count of this clone is one. The gene calls are TRBV30 and TRBJ1-1; no firm D call. Germline CDR1 is GTSNPN and CDR2 is SVGIG (reference sequence). The CDR3 has 12 residues. V was trimmed by 2 bases and J by 6 bases, leaving 10 bases between them. This CDR3 is CAWSPQKAEAFF. The CDR3 nucleotides read TGTGCCTGGAGTCCCCAAAAAGCTGAAGCTTTCTTT.

The CDR3 is CASSPDSSAKRYEQYF. The CDR3 DNA is TGTGCCAGCAGTCCGGACAGTTCCGCCAAACGATACGAGCAGTACTTC. This chain joins TRBV28 and TRBJ2-7, with a possible D match to TRBD1 (6 bases). This CDR3 spans 16 amino acids. The germline V gene has CDR1 MDHEN and CDR2 SYDVKM. Trimming cost V 5 bases and J 4 bases, with 21 bases left between them.

The chain has TRBV19 and TRBJ2-1; D unclear. CDR3 length: 15 amino acids. V was trimmed by 3 bases and J by 0 bases, leaving 9 bases between them. CDR1 and CDR2 from the germline V gene are LNHDA and SQIVND (reference sequence). The CDR3 nucleotides read TGTGCCAGTAGTATCGACCGGAGCTCCTACAATGAGCAGTTCTTC. It is translated as CASSIDRSSYNEQFF.

The genes are TRBV5-1 and TRBJ2-7, with D hard to call. Germline assignment: CDR1 SGHRS and CDR2 YFSETQ. V lost 0 bases, J lost 4 bases, and 5 bases lay in between. The CDR3 totals 12 residues. The DNA for the CDR3 is TGCGCCAGCAGCTTGGGTGTTTACGAGCAGTACTTC. This sequence encodes CASSLGVYEQYF.

This chain's CDR3 is CASMPGAGANVLTF. CDR3 DNA sequence: TGTGCCAGTATGCCTGGGGCCGGGGCCAACGTCCTGACTTTC. The chain joins TRBV19 to TRBJ2-6; a weak D match, TRBD1 (5 bases). V lost 7 bases and J lost 4, with 11 bases in between. CDR3 length: 14 amino acids. CDR1 is LNHDA and CDR2 is SQIVND in the germline V gene (reference sequence).

The rearrangement links TRBV27 to TRBJ2-7; D gene unclear. The CDR3 totals 14 residues. Germline V gene lookup returns CDR1 MNHEY and CDR2 SMNVEV (reference sequence). Trimming pared 5 bases from V and 1 base from J, leaving 12 bases between. The CDR3 region is CASSPFMGSYEQYF. CDR3 DNA sequence: TGTGCCAGCAGTCCCTTTATGGGGTCCTACGAGCAGTACTTC.

The rearrangement joins TRBV5-1 to TRBJ2-7, with D possibly matching TRBD2 (5 bases). In germline, CDR1 is SGHRS, CDR2 YFSETQ. The ends were cut back, 0 bases at V and 2 bases at J, with 6 bases in the middle. The CDR3 runs to 13 residues. The DNA for the CDR3 is TGCGCCAGCAGCTTGGGGACTCCCTACGAGCAGTACTTC. Translating it yields CASSLGTPYEQYF.

This clone was found a few times. The chain couples TRBV19 to TRBJ2-1; D is undetermined. Germline V gene lookup returns CDR1 LNHDA and CDR2 SQIVND (reference sequence). The CDR3 covers 12 residues. Trimming removed 0 bases from V and 5 bases from J, with 2 bases in between. CDR3 nucleotides: TGTGCCAGTAGTATAGAGCACAATGAGCAGTTCTTC. Its translation: CASSIEHNEQFF.

In DNA form, the CDR3 reads TGTGCCAGCAGTTACCCGCAGGGTGACGCTAACTATGGCTACACCTTC. Translated: CASSYPQGDANYGYTF. The V call is TRBV6-6, the J call TRBJ1-2, with D possibly matching TRBD1 (5 bases). The germline V gene has CDR1 MNHNY and CDR2 SVGAGI (reference sequence). This CDR3 is 16 amino acids long. Trimming pared 2 bases from V and 0 bases from J, leaving 13 bases between.

V is TRBV29-1 and J is TRBJ2-3; D not resolved. Germline assignment: CDR1 SQVTM and CDR2 ANQGSEA. This CDR3 has 13 residues. V shed 5 bases and J shed 5 bases, with 14 bases lying between them. The DNA for the CDR3 is TGCAGCGTTAGGCCTCAGGAAGGAGATACGCAGTATTTT. This encodes CSVRPQEGDTQYF.

The chain recombines TRBV7-9 with TRBJ2-7; the match to TRBD1 covers 8 bases. The CDR3 consists of 14 residues. CDR1 is SEHNR and CDR2 is FQNEAQ in the germline V gene (reference sequence). V gave up 5 bases and J gave up 1 base; unmatched junction bases: 4. The CDR3 nucleotides are TGTGCCAGCAGCGGGACAGGAACTTCCTACGAGCAGTACTTC. Protein sequence: CASSGTGTSYEQYF.

The genes are TRBV28 and TRBJ1-2; 8 positions match TRBD1. This CDR3 has 17 residues. Per the germline V gene, CDR1 is MDHEN and CDR2 is SYDVKM. Losses at the gene ends were 5 bases for V and 8 bases for J; bases not matched to a gene: 19. As DNA, the CDR3 is TGTGCCAGCAGTCCTACCGCCTCAGGACAGGGCCACGGGGGCTACACCTTC. Translation: CASSPTASGQGHGGYTF.

This clone turned up a few times. This chain joins TRBV7-3 and TRBJ2-1; 7 bases fit TRBD2. V shed 5 bases, J shed 7 bases, and the junction held 11 bases outside the gene matches. The CDR3 runs to 15 residues. CDR1 is SGHTA, CDR2 FQGTGA, per germline. The CDR3 reads CASSPGAGLVNEQFF. For the CDR3, the DNA is TGTGCCAGCAGCCCCGGGGCCGGACTAGTTAATGAGCAGTTCTTC.

V usage is TRBV9 and J usage is TRBJ2-5; the match to TRBD1 covers 7 bases. Germline V lookup: CDR1 SGDLS, CDR2 YYNGEE. This CDR3 has 14 amino acids. J gave up 4 bases and V 4 bases, and 7 bases lay outside the gene matches. CDR3 sequence reads: CASSITHRGETQYF. Written as DNA, the CDR3 is TGTGCCAGCAGCATTACTCACAGGGGAGAGACCCAGTACTTC.

CDR3 sequence: CASSHQQGGNEKLFF. The CDR3 DNA is TGTGCCAGCAGCCACCAACAGGGGGGTAATGAAAAACTGTTTTTT. The chain has TRBV27 and TRBJ1-4, with 8 bases lining up with TRBD1. Germline V CDR1 and CDR2: MNHEY, SMNVEV (reference sequence). V dropped 6 bases and J dropped 4; count of bases not matched to a gene: 7. The CDR3 sequence is 15 residues long.

The V and J genes are TRBV14 and TRBJ1-1; 8 nucleotides agree with TRBD1. Germline trimming cut 5 bases from V and 8 bases from J; bases unmatched to any gene: 7. CDR1 is SGHDN and CDR2 is FVKESK in the germline V gene. The CDR3 sequence is 13 residues long. The CDR3 loop is CASSSDRDREAFF. The CDR3 region has the DNA TGTGCCAGCAGCTCGGACCGGGACAGGGAAGCTTTCTTT.

The chain has TRBV30 and TRBJ1-2; the D is unclear. Germline lookup yields CDR1 GTSNPN and CDR2 SVGIG (reference sequence). The CDR3 is made up of 15 amino acids. Trimming took off 2 bases at V and 1 base at J, with 14 bases between the two ends. CDR3 nucleotides: TGTGCCTGGAGTAGCGGTCTTACTTTTAACTATGGCTACACCTTC. Protein product: CAWSSGLTFNYGYTF.

The chain recombines TRBV4-2 with TRBJ1-6; D gene unclear. Germline-derived CDR1 and CDR2 are LGHNA and YNFKEQ. The V gene lost 3 bases and the J gene lost 0 bases, with 12 bases spanning the gap. CDR3 length: 17 amino acids. The CDR3 DNA reads TGTGCCAGCAGCCACGAAGGGCGGCCCTCCTATAATTCACCCCTCCACTTT. Translated, it gives CASSHEGRPSYNSPLHF.

The genes are TRBV5-1 and TRBJ2-3; D ambiguous. Germline V gene lookup returns CDR1 SGHRS and CDR2 YFSETQ. The CDR3 loop spans 12 amino acids. V lost 1 base and J 5 bases, leaving 5 bases between the germline ends. This CDR3 reads CASSLFRDTQYF. The CDR3 DNA sequence: TGCGCCAGCAGCTTGTTCAGAGATACGCAGTATTTT.